This TCR beta chain was sequenced in a study of CD8+ T cells in alopecia areata. Study-wide context: The share of scalp area affected provided the severity score for treated patients.

Notes on the study in general: Persistence of many expanded lesional clones was seen in scalp and blood during tofacitinib. Scalp repertoires also include resident alphabeta T cells from normal skin.

This clone has a handful of counts. Its antigen is not known. Treatment described: oral pan-JAK inhibitor, 5-10 mg twice daily. CDR1 is SQVTM and CDR2 is ANQGSEA in the germline V gene. There are 13 residues in the CDR3. The V and J ends lost 3 bases and 1 base respectively, with 9 bases between them. Extraction and reverse transcription of RNA yielded cDNA as the sequencing template. Sequenced by immunoSEQ multiplex PCR; TCRdb stores in-frame clones only, minus some. The sample gives under 350,000 clones, 58% of which show up once; under 2% is in the top ten. The sequences come from CD4+ T cells sorted from blood, collected at week 24, from a patient treated with tofacitinib. The chain joins TRBV29-1 to TRBJ2-5, with D hard to call. This TCR was sampled from a human donor with alopecia areata. CDR3 sequence reads: CSVDRDFQETQYF. The CDR3 coding sequence is TGCAGCGTTGATAGGGATTTCCAAGAGACCCAGTACTTC.